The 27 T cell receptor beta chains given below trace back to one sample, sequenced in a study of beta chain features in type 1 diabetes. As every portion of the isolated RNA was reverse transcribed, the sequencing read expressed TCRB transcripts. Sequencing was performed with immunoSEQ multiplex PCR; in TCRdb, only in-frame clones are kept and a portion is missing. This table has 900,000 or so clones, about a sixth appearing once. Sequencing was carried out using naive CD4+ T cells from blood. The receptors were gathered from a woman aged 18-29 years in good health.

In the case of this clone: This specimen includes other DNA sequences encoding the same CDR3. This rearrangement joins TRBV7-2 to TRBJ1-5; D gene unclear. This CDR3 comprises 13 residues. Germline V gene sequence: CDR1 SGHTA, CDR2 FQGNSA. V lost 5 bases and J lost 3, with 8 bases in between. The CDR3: CASSGRYNQPQHF. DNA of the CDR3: TGTGCCAGCAGCGGTAGGTACAATCAGCCCCAGCATTTT. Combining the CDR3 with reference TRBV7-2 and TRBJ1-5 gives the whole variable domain GAGVSQSPSNKVTEKGKDVELRCDPISGHTALYWYRQSLGQGLEFLIYFQGNSAPDKSGLPSDRFSAERTGGSVSTLTIQRTQQEDSAVYLCASSGRYNQPQHFGDGTRLSIL.

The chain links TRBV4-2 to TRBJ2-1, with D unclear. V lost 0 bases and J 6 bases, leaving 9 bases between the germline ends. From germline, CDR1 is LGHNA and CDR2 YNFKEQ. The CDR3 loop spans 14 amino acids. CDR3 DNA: TGTGCCAGCAGCCAAGACCCCGCCCTCAATGAGCAGTTCTTC. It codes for CASSQDPALNEQFF.

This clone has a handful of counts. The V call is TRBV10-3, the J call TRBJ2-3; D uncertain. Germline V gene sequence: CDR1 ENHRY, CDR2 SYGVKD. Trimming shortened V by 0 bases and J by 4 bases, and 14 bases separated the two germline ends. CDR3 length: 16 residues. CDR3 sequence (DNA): TGTGCCATCAGTGAGTCTGCTAGTACACCGGCAGATACGCAGTATTTT. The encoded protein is CAISESASTPADTQYF.

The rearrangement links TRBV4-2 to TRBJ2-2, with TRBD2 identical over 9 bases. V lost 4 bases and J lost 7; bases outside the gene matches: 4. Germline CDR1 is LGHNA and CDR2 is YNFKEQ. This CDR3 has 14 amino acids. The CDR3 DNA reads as TGTGCCAGCAGCCCGATAGCGGGGGACGGGGAGCTGTTTTTT. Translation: CASSPIAGDGELFF.

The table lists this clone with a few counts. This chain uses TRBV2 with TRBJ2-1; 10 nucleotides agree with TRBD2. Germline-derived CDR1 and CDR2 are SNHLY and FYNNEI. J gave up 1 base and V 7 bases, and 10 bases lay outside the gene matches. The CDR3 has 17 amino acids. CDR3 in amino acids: CASITELAGGSYNEQFF. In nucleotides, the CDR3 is TGTGCCAGCATTACCGAATTAGCGGGAGGTTCCTACAATGAGCAGTTCTTC.

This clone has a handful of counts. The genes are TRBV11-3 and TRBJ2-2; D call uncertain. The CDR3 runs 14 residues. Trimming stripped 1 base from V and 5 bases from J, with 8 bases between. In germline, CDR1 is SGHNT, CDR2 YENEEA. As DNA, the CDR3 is TGTGCCAGCAGCTTAGGACCAGGAACCGGGGAGCTGTTTTTT. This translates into CASSLGPGTGELFF.

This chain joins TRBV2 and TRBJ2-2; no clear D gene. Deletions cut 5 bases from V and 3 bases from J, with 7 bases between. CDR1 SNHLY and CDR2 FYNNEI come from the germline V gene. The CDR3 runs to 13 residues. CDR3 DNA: TGTGCCAGCAGTAGTGGTGACACCGGGGAGCTGTTTTTT. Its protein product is CASSSGDTGELFF.

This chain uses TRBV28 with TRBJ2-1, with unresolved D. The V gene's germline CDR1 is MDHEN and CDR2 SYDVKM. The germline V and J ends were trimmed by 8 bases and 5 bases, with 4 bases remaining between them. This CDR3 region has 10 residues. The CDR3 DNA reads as TGTGCCAGCCAGGACAATGAGCAGTTCTTC. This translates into CASQDNEQFF. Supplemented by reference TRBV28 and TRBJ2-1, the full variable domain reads DVKVTQSSRYLVKRTGEKVFLECVQDMDHENMFWYRQDPGLGLRLIYFSYDVKMKEKGDIPEGYSVSREKKERFSLILESASTNQTSMYLCASQDNEQFFGPGTRLTVL.

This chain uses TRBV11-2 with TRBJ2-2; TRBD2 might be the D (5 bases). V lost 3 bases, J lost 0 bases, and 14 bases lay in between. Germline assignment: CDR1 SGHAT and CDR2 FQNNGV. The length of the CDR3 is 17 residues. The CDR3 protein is CASSLLSGPTNTGELFF. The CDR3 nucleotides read TGTGCCAGCAGCTTGCTCAGCGGACCAACGAACACCGGGGAGCTGTTTTTT.

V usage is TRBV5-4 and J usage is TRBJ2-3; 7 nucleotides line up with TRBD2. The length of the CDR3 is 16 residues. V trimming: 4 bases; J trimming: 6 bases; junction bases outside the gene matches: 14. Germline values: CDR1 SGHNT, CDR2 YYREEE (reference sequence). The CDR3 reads CASSGEAGRTFDTQYF. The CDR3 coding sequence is TGTGCCAGCAGCGGCGAAGCGGGACGCACCTTCGATACGCAGTATTTT.

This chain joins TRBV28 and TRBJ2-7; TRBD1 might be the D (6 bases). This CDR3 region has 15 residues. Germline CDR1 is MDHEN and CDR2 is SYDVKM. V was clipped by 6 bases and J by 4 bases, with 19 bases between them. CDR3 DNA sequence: TGTGCCAGCAGCTCCAGGGGCGCAGGGGCTTACGAGCAGTACTTC. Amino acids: CASSSRGAGAYEQYF. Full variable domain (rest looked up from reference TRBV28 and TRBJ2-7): DVKVTQSSRYLVKRTGEKVFLECVQDMDHENMFWYRQDPGLGLRLIYFSYDVKMKEKGDIPEGYSVSREKKERFSLILESASTNQTSMYLCASSSRGAGAYEQYFGPGTRLTVT.

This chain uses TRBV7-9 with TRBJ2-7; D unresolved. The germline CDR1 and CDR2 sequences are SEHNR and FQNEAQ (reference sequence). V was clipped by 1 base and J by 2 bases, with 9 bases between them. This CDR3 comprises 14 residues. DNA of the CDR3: TGTGCCAGCAGCTTAGGTGGAGAGACCTACGAGCAGTACTTC. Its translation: CASSLGGETYEQYF.

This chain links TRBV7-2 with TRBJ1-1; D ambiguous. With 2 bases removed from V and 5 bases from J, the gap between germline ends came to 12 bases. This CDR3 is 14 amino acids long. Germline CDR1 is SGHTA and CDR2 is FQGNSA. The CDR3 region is CASSLFREGTEAFF. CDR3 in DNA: TGTGCCAGCAGCTTATTTAGGGAAGGAACTGAAGCTTTCTTT.

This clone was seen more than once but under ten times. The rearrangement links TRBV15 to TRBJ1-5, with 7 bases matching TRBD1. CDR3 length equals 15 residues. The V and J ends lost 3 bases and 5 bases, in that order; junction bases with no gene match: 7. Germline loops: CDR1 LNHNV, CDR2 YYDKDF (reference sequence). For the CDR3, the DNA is TGTGCCACCAGCAGGGGGGACAGTCAGGATCAGCCCCAGCATTTT. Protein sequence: CATSRGDSQDQPQHF.

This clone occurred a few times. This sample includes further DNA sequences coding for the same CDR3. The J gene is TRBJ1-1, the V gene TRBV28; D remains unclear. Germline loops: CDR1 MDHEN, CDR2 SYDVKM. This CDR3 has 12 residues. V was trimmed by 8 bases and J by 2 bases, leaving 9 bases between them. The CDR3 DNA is TGTGCCAGCCGAACCTCAAACACTGAAGCTTTCTTT. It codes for CASRTSNTEAFF.

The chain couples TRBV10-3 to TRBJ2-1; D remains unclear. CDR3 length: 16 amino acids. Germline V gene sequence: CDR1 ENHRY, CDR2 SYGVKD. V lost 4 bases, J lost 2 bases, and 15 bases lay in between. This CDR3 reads CAISGAIRSTYNEQFF. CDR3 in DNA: TGTGCCATCAGTGGCGCTATCCGATCAACCTACAATGAGCAGTTCTTC.

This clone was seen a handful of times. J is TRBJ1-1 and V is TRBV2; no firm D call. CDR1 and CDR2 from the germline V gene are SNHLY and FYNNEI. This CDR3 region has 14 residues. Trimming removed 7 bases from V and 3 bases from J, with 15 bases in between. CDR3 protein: CASTDWSDYTEAFF. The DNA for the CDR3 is TGTGCCAGCACTGATTGGTCGGATTACACTGAAGCTTTCTTT.

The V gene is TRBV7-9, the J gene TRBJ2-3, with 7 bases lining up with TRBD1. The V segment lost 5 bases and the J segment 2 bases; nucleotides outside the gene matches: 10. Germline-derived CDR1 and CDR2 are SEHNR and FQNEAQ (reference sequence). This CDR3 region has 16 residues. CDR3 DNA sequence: TGTGCCAGCAGCACCGGGACAGTCCCCAACACAGATACGCAGTATTTT. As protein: CASSTGTVPNTDTQYF.

The CDR3 nucleotides are TGTGCCAGCTCACTGGGACAGGAGTATCAGCCCCAGCATTTT. This gives the protein CASSLGQEYQPQHF. The gene calls are TRBV18 and TRBJ1-5, with 8 bases fitting TRBD1. The CDR3 has 14 amino acids. J gave up 5 bases and V 4 bases, and 4 bases lay outside the gene matches. Germline CDR1 and CDR2: KGHSH and LQKENI. Looking up the rest from reference TRBV18 and TRBJ1-5 gives the full variable domain: NAGVMQNPRHLVRRRGQEARLRCSPMKGHSHVYWYRQLPEEGLKFMVYLQKENIIDESGMPKERFSAEFPKEGPSILRIQQVVRGDSAAYFCASSLGQEYQPQHFGDGTRLSIL.

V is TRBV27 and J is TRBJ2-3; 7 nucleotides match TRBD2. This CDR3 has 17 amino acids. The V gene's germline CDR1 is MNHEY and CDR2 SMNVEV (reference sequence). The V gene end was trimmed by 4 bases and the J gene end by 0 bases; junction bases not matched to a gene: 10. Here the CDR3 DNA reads TGTGCCAGCAGTTCATGGCTCCCGGGAGGTAGCACAGATACGCAGTATTTT. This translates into CASSSWLPGGSTDTQYF.

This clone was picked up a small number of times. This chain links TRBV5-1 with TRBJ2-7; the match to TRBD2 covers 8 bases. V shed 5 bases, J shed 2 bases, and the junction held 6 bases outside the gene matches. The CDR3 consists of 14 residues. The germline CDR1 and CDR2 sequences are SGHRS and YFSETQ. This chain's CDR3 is CASRRGAATYEQYF. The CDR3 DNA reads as TGCGCCAGCAGGCGGGGGGCCGCAACCTACGAGCAGTACTTC.

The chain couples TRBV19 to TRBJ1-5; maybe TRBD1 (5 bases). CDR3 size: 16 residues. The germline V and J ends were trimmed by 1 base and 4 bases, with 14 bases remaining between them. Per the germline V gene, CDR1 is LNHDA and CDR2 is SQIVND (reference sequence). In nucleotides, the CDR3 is TGTGCCAGTAGTATAGGGGCAGGGTTGGATAATCAGCCCCAGCATTTT. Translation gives CASSIGAGLDNQPQHF.

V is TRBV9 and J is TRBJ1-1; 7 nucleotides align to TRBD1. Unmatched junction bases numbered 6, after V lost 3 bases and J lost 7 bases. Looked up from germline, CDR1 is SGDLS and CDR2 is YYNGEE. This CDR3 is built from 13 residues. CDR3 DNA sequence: TGTGCCAGCAGCGCCGACAGGGAGGATGAAGCTTTCTTT. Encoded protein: CASSADREDEAFF.

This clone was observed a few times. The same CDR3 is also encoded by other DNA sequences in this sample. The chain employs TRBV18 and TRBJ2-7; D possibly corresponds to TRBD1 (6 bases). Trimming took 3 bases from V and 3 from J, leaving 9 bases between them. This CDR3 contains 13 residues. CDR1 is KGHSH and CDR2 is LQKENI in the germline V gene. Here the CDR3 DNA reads TGTGCCAGCTCACCCCTGGACAGCTACGAGCAGTACTTC. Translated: CASSPLDSYEQYF.

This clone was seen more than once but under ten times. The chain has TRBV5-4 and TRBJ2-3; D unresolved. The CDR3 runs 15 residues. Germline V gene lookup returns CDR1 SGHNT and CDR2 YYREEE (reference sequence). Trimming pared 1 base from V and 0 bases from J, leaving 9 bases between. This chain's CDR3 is CASSLRKLSTDTQYF. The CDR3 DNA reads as TGTGCCAGCAGCTTGCGGAAATTGAGCACAGATACGCAGTATTTT.

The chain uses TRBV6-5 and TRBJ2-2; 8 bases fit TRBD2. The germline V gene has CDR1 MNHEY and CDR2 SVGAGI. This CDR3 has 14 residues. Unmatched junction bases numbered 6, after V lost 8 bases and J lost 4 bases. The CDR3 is CASGTSGPTGELFF. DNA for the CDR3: TGTGCCAGCGGTACTAGCGGACCCACCGGGGAGCTGTTTTTT.

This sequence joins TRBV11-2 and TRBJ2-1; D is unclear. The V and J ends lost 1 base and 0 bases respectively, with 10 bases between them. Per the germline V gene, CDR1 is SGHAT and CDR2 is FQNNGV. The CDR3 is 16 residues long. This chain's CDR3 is CASSLVVPGSYNEQFF. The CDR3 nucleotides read TGTGCCAGCAGCTTAGTAGTCCCCGGCTCCTACAATGAGCAGTTCTTC.